Listed here are 15 T cell receptor beta chains from one sample, sequenced in a study of blood T cell repertoires in COVID-19. Clones were read by immunoSEQ multiplex PCR, and TCRdb kept only the in-frame ones, dropping some. Of about 340,000 clones in the sample, 90% to 95% are singletons; the top ten hold approximately 3.5%. Sequencing was performed on peripheral blood. The receptors stem from a woman under 30 who had recovered from COVID-19.

The chain joins TRBV3-1 (or the pseudogene TRBV3-2) to TRBJ2-1, with D tentatively TRBD1 (5 bases). V was pared by 0 bases and J by 10 bases, with 13 bases between. The CDR3 loop spans 14 amino acids. The germline CDR1 and CDR2 sequences are LGHDT and YNNKEL (reference sequence). CDR3 DNA: TGTGCCAGCAGCCAAGAAGGGTCAGGGATGGAGCAGTTCTTC. It translates to CASSQEGSGMEQFF.

The chain uses TRBV11-3 and TRBJ2-3; 7 nucleotides line up with TRBD1. Germline CDR1 SGHNT, CDR2 YENEEA. This CDR3 contains 14 residues. After removal of 5 bases from V and 2 bases from J, the junction contained 4 bases not matched to a gene. The CDR3 loop is CASSLGTATDTQYF. In DNA, the CDR3 is TGTGCCAGCAGCCTAGGGACAGCCACAGATACGCAGTATTTT.

The J gene is TRBJ1-2, the V gene TRBV3-1 (or the pseudogene TRBV3-2), with D unclear. CDR1 LGHDT and CDR2 YNNKEL come from the germline V gene (reference sequence). V was pared by 2 bases and J by 7 bases, with 14 bases between. The CDR3 loop spans 14 amino acids. This chain's CDR3 is CASSQTAGMSGYTF. The DNA for the CDR3 is TGTGCCAGCAGCCAAACGGCGGGAATGAGTGGCTACACCTTC.

V gene TRBV6-2 or TRBV6-3 combines with J gene TRBJ1-1; D might be TRBD1 (6 bases). V shed 3 bases and J shed 8 bases, with 19 bases lying between them. Germline lookup yields CDR1 MNHEY and CDR2 SVGEGT. This CDR3 is built from 15 residues. DNA of the CDR3: TGTGCCAGCAGTTATCTCAGCCCGGGGGGGCTGGAAGCTTTCTTT. This codes for CASSYLSPGGLEAFF.

The J gene is TRBJ1-4, the V gene TRBV5-1; TRBD1 aligns across 11 bases. From germline, CDR1 is SGHRS and CDR2 YFSETQ. The CDR3 is 14 amino acids. Trimming cost V 4 bases and J 6 bases; bases outside gene matches: 2. The CDR3 DNA reads as TGCGCCAGCAGCACGGGACAGGGGGATGAAAAACTGTTTTTT. Translation gives CASSTGQGDEKLFF.

In this sample, this clone turned up once. The chain is built from TRBV20-1 and TRBJ2-5, with a tentative D call TRBD2 (5 bases). Germline V CDR1 and CDR2: DFQATT, SNEGSKA (reference sequence). V was pared by 3 bases and J by 5 bases, with 13 bases between. The CDR3 sequence is 13 residues long. This chain's CDR3 is CSASRGSFETQYF. In DNA, the CDR3 is TGCAGTGCTAGTCGGGGTAGTTTTGAGACCCAGTACTTC.

The chain has TRBV10-3 and TRBJ2-7, with D uncertain. The CDR3 extends over 14 amino acids. In germline, CDR1 is ENHRY, CDR2 SYGVKD. Trimming left V 0 bases short and J 3 bases short, with 9 bases between. CDR3 residues: CAISESVSGYEQYV. The CDR3 bases are TGTGCCATCAGTGAGTCTGTCTCCGGCTACGAGCAGTACGTC.

This clone was detected once. The rearrangement joins TRBV3-1 (or the pseudogene TRBV3-2) to TRBJ2-1, with TRBD2 matching over 8 bases. In germline, CDR1 is LGHDT, CDR2 YNNKEL (reference sequence). V shed 1 base and J 10 bases; nucleotides not matched to a gene: 12. The CDR3 length is 16 residues. The CDR3 nucleotides are TGTGCCAGCAGCCAAGGATCGGTAGCGGGGTCCTCCGAGCAGTTCTTC. This translates into CASSQGSVAGSSEQFF.

J is TRBJ1-1 and V is TRBV18; tentative D call: TRBD1 (6 bases). CDR3 length: 13 amino acids. V was cut by 7 bases and J by 0 bases, with 9 bases left in between. Germline assignment: CDR1 KGHSH and CDR2 LQKENI. DNA for the CDR3: TGTGCCAGCTACGGACAGCTGAACACTGAAGCTTTCTTT. Its protein is CASYGQLNTEAFF.

The rearrangement links TRBV5-1 to TRBJ2-2, with 13 bases matching TRBD2. CDR1 is SGHRS and CDR2 is YFSETQ in the germline V gene. V gave up 7 bases and J gave up 4 bases; unmatched junction bases: 10. The CDR3 length is 17 residues. The CDR3 nucleotides read TGCGCCAGCGCAACTAGCGGGAGGGCCGCGGTCACCGGGGAGCTGTTTTTT. Translated, it gives CASATSGRAAVTGELFF.

The J gene is TRBJ2-3, the V gene TRBV24-1, with D perhaps matching TRBD1 (6 bases). The CDR3 runs to 13 residues. V lost 7 bases, J lost 4 bases, and 11 bases lay in between. Germline lookup yields CDR1 KGHDR and CDR2 SFDVKD. In DNA form, the CDR3 reads TGTGCCACCAGCAAGGGACACCCAGATACGCAGTATTTT. Translating gives CATSKGHPDTQYF.

This chain connects TRBV19 to TRBJ2-2; 10 nucleotides align to TRBD2. CDR1 is LNHDA and CDR2 is SQIVND in the germline V gene (reference sequence). CDR3 length: 13 residues. Germline trimming cut 5 bases from V and 6 bases from J; bases unmatched to any gene: 0. The CDR3 DNA is TGTGCCAGTAGTCTAGCGGGAGCCGGGGAGCTGTTTTTT. Its protein product is CASSLAGAGELFF.

The V call is TRBV12-3 or TRBV12-4, the J call TRBJ1-5; D unclear. V shed 6 bases and J shed 9 bases, with 12 bases lying between them. The CDR3 consists of 12 residues. CDR3 sequence: CASSLNPGPQHF. CDR3 nucleotides: TGTGCCAGCAGCCTAAACCCAGGGCCCCAGCATTTT.

CDR3: CASSLLLGASEKLFF. CDR3 bases: TGTGCCAGCAGCCTCTTATTGGGGGCGAGTGAAAAACTGTTTTTT. The rearrangement uses TRBV7-9 and TRBJ1-4, with a possible D match to TRBD1 (6 bases). The germline gives CDR1 SEHNR, CDR2 FQNEAQ (reference sequence). CDR3 size: 15 residues. Trimming cost V 5 bases and J 7 bases, with 17 bases left between them. Filled out from reference TRBV7-9 and TRBJ1-4, the complete variable domain reads DTGVSQNPRHKITKRGQNVTFRCDPISEHNRLYWYRQTLGQGPEFLTYFQNEAQLEKSRLLSDRFSAERPKGSFSTLEIQRTEQGDSAMYLCASSLLLGASEKLFFGSGTQLSVL.

The chain is built from TRBV6-5 and TRBJ1-3; weak D call: TRBD1 (5 bases). V lost 2 bases to trimming and J lost 2 bases, with 10 bases between them. This CDR3 contains 15 residues. Per germline, CDR1 MNHEY and CDR2 SVGAGI. CDR3 sequence: CASSYATGAGNTIYF. For the CDR3, the DNA is TGTGCCAGCAGTTACGCAACAGGAGCTGGAAACACCATATATTTT.